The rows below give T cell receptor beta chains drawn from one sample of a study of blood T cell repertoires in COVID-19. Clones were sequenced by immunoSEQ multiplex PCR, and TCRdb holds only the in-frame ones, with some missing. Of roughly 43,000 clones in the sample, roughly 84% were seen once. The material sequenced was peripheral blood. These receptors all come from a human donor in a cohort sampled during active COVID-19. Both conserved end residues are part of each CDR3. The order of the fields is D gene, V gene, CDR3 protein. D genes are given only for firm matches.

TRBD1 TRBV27 CASGPDRGSSYEQYF
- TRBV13 CASSRSSSYNEQFF
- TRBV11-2 CASSRGGSYEQYF
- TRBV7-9 CASSPRETQYF
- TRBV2 CASSGPTLGQETQYF
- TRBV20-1 CSASLGGSGKVPQHF
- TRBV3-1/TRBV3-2 CASSQTVYTEAFF
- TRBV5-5 CASSHGGPAYEQYF
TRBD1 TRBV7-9 CASSLGDRVYNEQFF
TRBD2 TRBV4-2 CASSQDSSGAPGAQYF
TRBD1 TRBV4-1 CASSPWTGNGYTF
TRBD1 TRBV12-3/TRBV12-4 CATGGDTGELFF
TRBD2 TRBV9 CASSKGGAGDYEQYF
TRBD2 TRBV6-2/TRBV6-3 CASSGSGGASYNEQFF
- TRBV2 CASSEEKFNTEAFF
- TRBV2 CASSEAGLGETQYF
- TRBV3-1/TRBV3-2 CASSLRQGGEYEQYF
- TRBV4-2 CASSQDPRSESGYEQYF
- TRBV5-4 CASSLDGGVAKNIQYF
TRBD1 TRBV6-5 CASTRGTDKAFF
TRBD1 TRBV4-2 CASSPKGADRTNSPLHF
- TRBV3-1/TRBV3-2 CASSRSFGSPYNSPLHF
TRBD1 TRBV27 CASSQERQGNSPLHF